The present T cell receptor beta chain was sequenced within a study of CD8+CD57+ T cells in acquired aplastic anemia. At the level of the study: Yields of DNA that came from sorted CD4+ and CD8+ cells averaged about 3 ug. About 11 million reads, on average, were obtained for CD4+ cells from healthy donors. General study results and limits: There were over 25 CD8+ CDR3 sequences that occurred in both patients and controls.

Genomic DNA, serving as template, underwent TCR beta VDJ and CDR3 profiling. TCRdb fed the reads into MiXCR, producing one record per CDR3 protein. The sample yields hundreds of thousands of distinct CDR3 sequences, about 70% seen once. The CDR3 loop spans 15 amino acids. CDR1 and CDR2 from the germline V gene are SGHNT and YYREEE (reference sequence). Trimming removed 1 base at V and 0 bases at J, with 7 bases between. About this clonotype itself: Its antigen is undetermined.

The clonotype comes from a human donor in good health, serving as a control. The rearrangement links TRBV5-4 to TRBJ1-4; D is uncertain. The specimen was sorted CD4+, CD8+, or CD8+CD57+ T cells (not recorded which) from PBMCs. CDR3 bases: TGTGCCAGCAGCTTGCGACTCACAACTAATGAAAAACTGTTTTTT. This encodes CASSLRLTTNEKLFF.